This TCR beta chain was found in a study of blood T cell repertoires in COVID-19. At the level of the study: Sites across the United States, Italy and Spain contributed samples from acute and convalescent COVID-19. T cells, B-cell-depleted T cells, or PBMCs provided the cDNA or gDNA that served as material.

This CDR3 region has 11 residues. The V end was cut by 3 bases, the J end by 8 bases, with 7 bases between. Looked up from germline, CDR1 is LGHDT and CDR2 is YNNKEL (reference sequence). Authors' methods: Estimated nucleated cell counts came from reference gene primer amplification. Using immunoSEQ multiplex PCR, the repertoire was profiled, and TCRdb retains in-frame clones only, with some absent. The V and J calls and clone size are taken from that table; D and trimming were inferred from the DNA. This sample has under 200,000 clones, with around 80% found just once. The sample consisted of peripheral blood. This TCR derives from a man aged 60 to 69 with acute or convalescent COVID-19. The J gene is TRBJ1-1, the V gene TRBV3-1 (or the pseudogene TRBV3-2), with D possibly TRBD1 on 5 matching bases. As DNA, the CDR3 is TGTGCCAGCAGCCAGGGGCCGGAAGCTTTCTTT. It yields the protein CASSQGPEAFF.